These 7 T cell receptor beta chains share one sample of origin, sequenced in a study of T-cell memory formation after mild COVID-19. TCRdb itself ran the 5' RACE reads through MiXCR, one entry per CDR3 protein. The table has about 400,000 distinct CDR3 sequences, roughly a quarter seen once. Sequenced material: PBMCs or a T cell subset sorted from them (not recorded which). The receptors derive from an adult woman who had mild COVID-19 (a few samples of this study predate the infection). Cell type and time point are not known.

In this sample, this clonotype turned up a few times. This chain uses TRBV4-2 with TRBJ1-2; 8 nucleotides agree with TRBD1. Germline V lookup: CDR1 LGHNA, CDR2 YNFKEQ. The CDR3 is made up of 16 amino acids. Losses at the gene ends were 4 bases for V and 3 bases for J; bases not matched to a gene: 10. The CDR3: CASSPDFDRGDYGYTF. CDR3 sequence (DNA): TGTGCCAGCAGCCCAGACTTCGACAGGGGTGACTATGGCTACACCTTC.

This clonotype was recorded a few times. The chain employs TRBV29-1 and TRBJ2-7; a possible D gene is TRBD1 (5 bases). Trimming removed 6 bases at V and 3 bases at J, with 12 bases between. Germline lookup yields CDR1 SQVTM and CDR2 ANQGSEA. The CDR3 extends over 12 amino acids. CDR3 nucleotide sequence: TGCAGCGTAGCATACCAGGGCTACGAGCAGTACTTC. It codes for CSVAYQGYEQYF.

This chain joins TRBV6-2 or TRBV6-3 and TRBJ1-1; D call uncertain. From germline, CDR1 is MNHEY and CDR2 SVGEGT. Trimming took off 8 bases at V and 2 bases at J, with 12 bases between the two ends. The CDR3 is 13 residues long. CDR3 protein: CASVQRGNTEAFF. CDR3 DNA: TGTGCCAGCGTCCAACGGGGAAACACTGAAGCTTTCTTT.

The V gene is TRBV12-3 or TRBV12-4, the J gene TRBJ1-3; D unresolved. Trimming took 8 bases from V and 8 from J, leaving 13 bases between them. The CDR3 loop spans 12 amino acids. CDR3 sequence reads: CASHGSLYTIYF. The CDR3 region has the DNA TGTGCCAGCCATGGCAGCCTTTACACCATATATTTT.

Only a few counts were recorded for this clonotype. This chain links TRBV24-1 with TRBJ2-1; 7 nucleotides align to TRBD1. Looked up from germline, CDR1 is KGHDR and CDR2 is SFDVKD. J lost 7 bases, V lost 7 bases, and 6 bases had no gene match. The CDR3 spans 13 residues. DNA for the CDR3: TGTGCCACCAGGGGGCACAGGGGTAATGAGCAGTTCTTC. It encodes CATRGHRGNEQFF.

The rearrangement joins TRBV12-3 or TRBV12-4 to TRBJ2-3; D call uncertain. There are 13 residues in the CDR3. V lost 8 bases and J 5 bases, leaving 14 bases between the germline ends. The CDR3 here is CASLQGFGDTQYF. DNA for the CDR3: TGTGCCAGCCTCCAAGGCTTCGGAGATACGCAGTATTTT.

The CDR3 protein is CASSLLAGSETQYF. The CDR3 DNA reads as TGTGCCAGCAGCTTACTCGCGGGCAGCGAGACCCAGTACTTC. This rearrangement joins TRBV7-9 to TRBJ2-5; D is possibly TRBD2 (5 bases). V was shortened by 2 bases and J by 5 bases, with 12 bases between the two germline ends. The germline V gene encodes CDR1 SEHNR and CDR2 FQNEAQ (reference sequence). This CDR3 contains 14 residues.